The 23 T cell receptor beta chains presented below share a single source sample, sequenced in a study of siplizumab effects on memory and regulatory T cells (dated by TCRdb to the late 2010s). Libraries came from the immunoSEQ multiplex PCR assay. TCRdb obtained this table from immuneACCESS and retained in-frame rearrangements with V and J assigned. These tables miss some clones; where compared with another copy, unresolved V genes account for less than half of the shortfall, and the remainder is unexplained. The sample table lists 65,000 to 90,000 clones, around 93% of them with a count of one. The ten largest clones capture about 5% of the sample. The specimen was CD8+ T cells sorted from blood. All receptors derive from a human donor in good health.

The V call is TRBV7-6, the J call TRBJ2-2; tentatively, D is TRBD1 (5 bases). Trimming left V 4 bases short and J 5 bases short, with 20 bases between. Germline assignment: CDR1 SGHVS and CDR2 FNYEAQ. The CDR3 contains 17 residues. The CDR3 bases are TGTGCCAGCAGCTCATGGTTACGGCAGGGTGGTACCGGGGAGCTGTTTTTT. This translates into CASSSWLRQGGTGELFF. The whole variable domain, filled in from reference TRBV7-6 and TRBJ2-2, reads GAGVSQSPRYKVTKRGQDVALRCDPISGHVSLYWYRQALGQGPEFLTYFNYEAQQDKSGLPNDRFSAERPEGSISTLTIQRTEQRDSAMYRCASSSWLRQGGTGELFFGEGSRLTVL.

CDR3 loop: CASSPEVFNEKLFF. The CDR3 DNA reads as TGTGCCAGCAGCCCGGAAGTCTTTAATGAAAAACTGTTTTTT. The rearrangement joins TRBV7-8 to TRBJ1-4; D call uncertain. Germline CDR1 is SGHVS and CDR2 is FQNEAQ. CDR3 length: 14 amino acids. With 5 bases removed from V and 4 bases from J, the gap between germline ends came to 11 bases.

This chain uses TRBV9 with TRBJ2-5, with D possibly TRBD1 on 6 matching bases. The CDR3 is 15 amino acids. The V end was cut by 4 bases, the J end by 5 bases, with 18 bases between. Germline V gene data show CDR1 as SGDLS and CDR2 as YYNGEE. In DNA, the CDR3 is TGTGCCAGCAGCCCCGAAGGGGGTGGGTTGGAGACCCAGTACTTC. It specifies CASSPEGGGLETQYF. Full variable domain (remainder filled in from reference TRBV9 and TRBJ2-5): DSGVTQTPKHLITATGQRVTLRCSPRSGDLSVYWYQQSLDQGLQFLIQYYNGEERAKGNILERFSAQQFPDLHSELNLSSLELGDSALYFCASSPEGGGLETQYFGPGTRLLVL.

This chain links TRBV11-2 with TRBJ2-1, with unresolved D. V dropped 1 base and J dropped 0 bases, with 16 bases sitting between them. The CDR3 is 18 amino acids. CDR1 is SGHAT, CDR2 FQNNGV, per germline. The CDR3, as DNA: TGTGCCAGCAGCTTAGCCCCAAATACTGGAGACTCCTACAATGAGCAGTTCTTC. Translated: CASSLAPNTGDSYNEQFF.

V is TRBV9 and J is TRBJ2-1, with TRBD2 matching 12 bases. CDR3 size: 16 residues. In germline, CDR1 is SGDLS, CDR2 YYNGEE. V shed 0 bases, J shed 8 bases, and the junction held 6 bases outside the gene matches. CDR3 nucleotides: TGTGCCAGCAGCGTAGCCTGGACTAGCGGGGAGGATGAGCAGTTCTTC. Translated: CASSVAWTSGEDEQFF.

This clone was counted once. The chain carries TRBV27 and TRBJ1-1, with TRBD1 identical over 9 bases. This CDR3 contains 19 residues. In germline, CDR1 is MNHEY, CDR2 SMNVEV (reference sequence). V lost 2 bases and J lost 3; bases outside the gene matches: 16. CDR3 region: CASSLRAGQGWTKDTEAFF. Here the CDR3 DNA reads TGTGCCAGCAGTTTAAGGGCCGGACAGGGGTGGACCAAGGACACTGAAGCTTTCTTT.

The rearrangement uses TRBV19 and TRBJ1-1; unclear D gene. With 3 bases removed from V and 2 bases from J, the gap between germline ends came to 7 bases. The CDR3 has 13 residues. Germline V lookup: CDR1 LNHDA, CDR2 SQIVND (reference sequence). The CDR3, as DNA: TGTGCCAGTAGTATTTGGGAAAACACTGAAGCTTTCTTT. Translating it yields CASSIWENTEAFF.

The V gene is TRBV30, the J gene TRBJ1-1; D remains unclear. There are 14 residues in the CDR3. The V end lost 5 bases, the J end lost 0 bases, and 13 bases lay between the germline ends. CDR1 is GTSNPN, CDR2 SVGIG, per germline (reference sequence). CDR3 protein: CAWERAVLNTEAFF. The DNA of the CDR3 is TGTGCCTGGGAACGGGCGGTTTTGAACACTGAAGCTTTCTTT. The whole variable domain, remainder taken from reference TRBV30 and TRBJ1-1, is SQTIHQWPATLVQPVGSPLSLECTVEGTSNPNLYWYRQAAGRGLQLLFYSVGIGQISSEVPQNLSASRPQDRQFILSSKKLLLSDSGFYLCAWERAVLNTEAFFGQGTRLTVV.

The chain combines TRBV27 with TRBJ2-3; D not resolved. Germline CDR1 MNHEY, CDR2 SMNVEV (reference sequence). Trimming took 4 bases from V and 0 from J, leaving 8 bases between them. The CDR3 covers 14 residues. This chain's CDR3 is CASSSTTSTDTQYF. DNA of the CDR3: TGTGCCAGCAGTTCCACCACTAGCACAGATACGCAGTATTTT.

The V gene is TRBV2, the J gene TRBJ2-7; TRBD1 agrees at 12 bases. The CDR3 has 15 amino acids. The V gene end was trimmed by 7 bases and the J gene end by 1 base; junction bases not matched to a gene: 5. Germline CDR1 reads SNHLY; CDR2 reads FYNNEI. For the CDR3, the DNA is TGTGCCAGCAATGGGGGACAGGGGGCATCCTACGAGCAGTACTTC. This gives the protein CASNGGQGASYEQYF.

The rearrangement joins TRBV6-6 to TRBJ2-1, with TRBD1 matching 8 bases. The germline V gene encodes CDR1 MNHNY and CDR2 SVGAGI (reference sequence). V lost 1 base to trimming and J lost 5 bases; unmatched junction nucleotides: 4. The CDR3 has 15 residues. The CDR3 here is CASSYYLTGDNEQFF. In DNA, the CDR3 is TGTGCCAGCAGTTACTATCTGACAGGGGACAATGAGCAGTTCTTC.

CDR3 protein: CSVGGPDYGYTF. The CDR3 coding sequence is TGCAGCGTGGGGGGGCCCGACTATGGCTACACCTTC. This chain links TRBV29-1 with TRBJ1-2; TRBD1 might be the D (6 bases). Germline assignment: CDR1 SQVTM and CDR2 ANQGSEA. The CDR3 is made up of 12 amino acids. V lost 6 bases and J 3 bases, leaving 11 bases between the germline ends.

The rearrangement uses TRBV27 and TRBJ2-7, with D tentatively TRBD1 or TRBD2 (6 bases each). Trimming took off 5 bases at V and 3 bases at J, with 11 bases between the two ends. CDR1 is MNHEY and CDR2 is SMNVEV in the germline V gene (reference sequence). There are 13 residues in the CDR3. The CDR3 region has the DNA TGTGCCAGCAGTCTTGGAGGGGGCTACGAGCAGTACTTC. Amino acid sequence: CASSLGGGYEQYF.

The V call is TRBV7-9, the J call TRBJ1-3; 7 nucleotides align to TRBD1. V lost 5 bases to trimming and J lost 2 bases; unmatched junction nucleotides: 6. Germline-derived CDR1 and CDR2 are SEHNR and FQNEAQ (reference sequence). The CDR3 totals 15 residues. In nucleotides, the CDR3 is TGTGCCAGCAGCGCCCAAACAGGGGCTGGAAACACCATATATTTT. Translated, it gives CASSAQTGAGNTIYF.

The chain carries TRBV5-6 and TRBJ2-1; 9 nucleotides agree with TRBD2. The ends lost 2 bases at V and 6 bases at J; junction bases unmatched: 3. The CDR3 spans 14 residues. CDR1 and CDR2 (germline): SGHDT, YYEEEE. DNA for the CDR3: TGTGCCAGCAGCTTTAGCGGGGGAGGCAATGAGCAGTTCTTC. Translation: CASSFSGGGNEQFF.

This chain joins TRBV10-1 and TRBJ1-5; maybe TRBD1 (6 bases). CDR1 WNHNN and CDR2 SYGVQD come from the germline V gene (reference sequence). With 3 bases removed from V and 8 bases from J, the gap between germline ends came to 14 bases. The CDR3 is 14 residues long. The CDR3 loop reads CASSDIAGGEPQHF. The CDR3 DNA sequence: TGCGCCAGCAGTGACATCGCTGGGGGCGAGCCCCAGCATTTT.

The chain carries TRBV7-9 and TRBJ1-5, with a possible D match to TRBD1 (6 bases). The CDR3 consists of 14 residues. V was cut by 1 base and J by 7 bases, with 11 bases left in between. The germline CDR1 and CDR2 sequences are SEHNR and FQNEAQ (reference sequence). The CDR3 loop is CASSLGGAGQPQHF. Written as DNA, the CDR3 is TGTGCCAGCAGCTTAGGGGGGGCGGGGCAGCCCCAGCATTTT.

J is TRBJ2-2 and V is TRBV7-9, with 8 bases identical to TRBD2. With V trimmed by 7 bases and J by 6 bases, 7 bases remained unmatched. In germline, CDR1 is SEHNR, CDR2 FQNEAQ (reference sequence). CDR3 length: 14 residues. CDR3 nucleotides: TGTGCCAGCATCAACGGCGGGGGGCCCGGGGAGCTGTTTTTT. It encodes CASINGGGPGELFF.

The gene calls are TRBV5-1 and TRBJ2-1; the match to TRBD1 covers 9 bases. This CDR3 contains 13 residues. Trimming at V came to 8 bases and at J to 4 bases, leaving 4 bases not matched to a gene. Germline V lookup: CDR1 SGHRS, CDR2 YFSETQ. CDR3 region: CASTGGAYNEQFF. The CDR3 coding sequence is TGCGCCAGTACAGGGGGCGCTTACAATGAGCAGTTCTTC.

The V gene is TRBV15, the J gene TRBJ1-1, with 10 positions matching TRBD1. Germline V gene data show CDR1 as LNHNV and CDR2 as YYDKDF (reference sequence). The V gene end was trimmed by 3 bases and the J gene end by 5 bases; junction bases not matched to a gene: 6. This CDR3 contains 15 residues. The CDR3 region has the DNA TGTGCCACCAGCAGCCTGGGACAGGGGTTTACTGAAGCTTTCTTT. As protein: CATSSLGQGFTEAFF.

About this clone itself: The sample contains more than one DNA sequence encoding this CDR3. The rearrangement joins TRBV14 to TRBJ1-2; no definite D call. Germline loops: CDR1 SGHDN, CDR2 FVKESK. Trimming took off 1 base at V and 1 base at J, with 13 bases between the two ends. The CDR3 extends over 16 amino acids. This chain's CDR3 is CASSQGPNSYNYGYTF. The CDR3, as DNA: TGTGCCAGCAGCCAAGGCCCCAACAGCTATAACTATGGCTACACCTTC.

J is TRBJ2-1 and V is TRBV7-7; TRBD1 is a possible D gene (5 bases). This CDR3 is built from 16 residues. V shed 5 bases and J shed 6 bases, with 20 bases lying between them. The germline gives CDR1 SSHAT, CDR2 FNYEAQ (reference sequence). Here the CDR3 reads CASSPSDSLLGNEQFF. The CDR3 bases are TGTGCCAGCAGCCCCAGCGACAGCCTCCTGGGCAATGAGCAGTTCTTC.

The J gene is TRBJ2-2, the V gene TRBV5-6; possibly TRBD2 for D (5 bases). V lost 2 bases and J lost 0, with 11 bases in between. This CDR3 contains 16 residues. CDR1 and CDR2 from the germline V gene are SGHDT and YYEEEE. The chain's CDR3 is CASSFVRTANTGELFF. The CDR3 nucleotides are TGTGCCAGCAGCTTCGTCAGGACTGCGAACACCGGGGAGCTGTTTTTT.